This is a list of T cell receptor beta chains from one sample in a study of cytomegalovirus exposure and HLA in healthy donors. TCRdb's table, derived via immunoSEQ multiplex PCR, lists solely in-frame clones and lacks some. The sample carries around 150,000 clones, approximately 78% recorded once. The source material was PBMCs. The receptors come from a woman aged 18-29 years in good health and CMV-seronegative. Both conserved end residues are part of each CDR3. A D gene is named only where the DNA matches it firmly. Only some rows state a clone size, as once, few, many or a class for expanded clones.

j_call d_call cdr3_length clone_size v_call cdr3_nt cdr3_aa
TRBJ2-1 - 16 - TRBV28 TGTGCCAGCAGTCCCAGTTCCCCTGGGGCCGGCAATGAGCAGTTCTTC CASSPSSPGAGNEQFF
TRBJ1-1 - 11 - TRBV29-1 TGCAGCGCGACAGAGAACACTGAAGCTTTCTTT CSATENTEAFF
TRBJ2-7 - 12 - TRBV28 TGTGCCAGCAGCCAGTACTCCTACGAGCAGTACTTC CASSQYSYEQYF
TRBJ2-2 TRBD1 15 - TRBV11-2 TGTGCCAGCAGCCCGTTGGACAGGGGAGCCGGGGAGCTGTTTTTT CASSPLDRGAGELFF
TRBJ1-5 TRBD1 15 - TRBV6-5 TGTGCCAGCAGGGACGGACAGGCTAGCAATCAGCCCCAGCATTTT CASRDGQASNQPQHF
TRBJ2-2 - 17 - TRBV28 TGTGCCACTTCCCCCAGGTTCGCGGGAACGAACACCGGGGAGCTGTTTTTT CATSPRFAGTNTGELFF
TRBJ2-7 TRBD2 14 - TRBV2 TGTGCCAGCAGCCTCCCCGCTAGCGGGACCGAGCAGTACTTC CASSLPASGTEQYF
TRBJ1-6 TRBD1 16 - TRBV25-1 TGTGCCAGCAGTGGATTTTCCGGGACAGCGGCTTCACCCCTCCACTTT CASSGFSGTAASPLHF
TRBJ2-1 TRBD2 14 - TRBV6-1 TGTGCCAGTACGAGCGGGAGATCCTACAATGAGCAGTTCTTC CASTSGRSYNEQFF
TRBJ1-1 - 14 few TRBV6-6 TGTGCCAGCAGTTACAGTTTGGGGGGCACTGAAGCTTTCTTT CASSYSLGGTEAFF
TRBJ2-2 TRBD2 15 few TRBV10-3 TGTGCCATCAGTGAGAAGCGGGGGGGTATCCGGGAGCTGTTTTTT CAISEKRGGIRELFF
TRBJ2-7 - 13 - TRBV18 TGTGCCAGCTCCCGGAGCAGCGCCGACGAGCAGTACTTC CASSRSSADEQYF
TRBJ2-1 - 14 - TRBV6-4 TGTGCCAGCAGTGCGGGACTTGCATACAATGAGCAGTTCTTC CASSAGLAYNEQFF
TRBJ1-6 TRBD1 14 - TRBV6-5 TGTGCCAGCAGGCTCGGGACAGGGGATTCACCCCTCCACTTT CASRLGTGDSPLHF
TRBJ1-1 - 13 - TRBV7-3 TGTGCCAGCAGCTTAGACAGAAACACTGAAGCTTTCTTT CASSLDRNTEAFF
TRBJ1-5 TRBD1 15 - TRBV19 TGTGCCAGTAGCCCAAGGACAGGCCTTCGGCAGCCCCAGCATTTT CASSPRTGLRQPQHF
TRBJ2-7 - 12 - TRBV25-1 TGTGCCAGCAGTGAATCATCCTACGAGCAGTACTTC CASSESSYEQYF
TRBJ1-1 - 15 few TRBV7-9 TGTGCCAGCAGCTTGTTCGGGGGATTGGACACTGAAGCTTTCTTT CASSLFGGLDTEAFF
TRBJ1-2 TRBD1 14 - TRBV5-1 TGCGCCAGCAGCGAGACAGGGGGCGGGAGTGGCTACACCTTC CASSETGGGSGYTF
TRBJ1-2 TRBD1 14 - TRBV7-9 TGTGCCAGCAGTCCCCCGGGACAGATGAATGGCTACACCTTC CASSPPGQMNGYTF
TRBJ2-7 - 14 - TRBV7-9 TGTGCCAGCAGCGCTCCGGGACAAGGCTACGAGCAGTACTTC CASSAPGQGYEQYF